This T cell receptor beta chain was profiled in a study of T-cell memory formation after mild COVID-19. On the study more broadly: Largely, the TCR clusters proved donor specific.

From the 5' RACE reads, TCRdb called clonotypes with MiXCR, one entry per CDR3 protein. The sample lists roughly 350,000 distinct CDR3 sequences; roughly 13% were seen once. The CDR3 length is 12 residues. Germline V lookup: CDR1 MNHEY, CDR2 SVGAGI. The V end was cut by 8 bases, the J end by 0 bases, with 7 bases between. Whole-study findings and limits: Nothing confirmed that second-wave clones peaking on day 37 were specific for SARS-CoV-2.

This clonotype has only a few counts. The target antigen is unknown. The specimen was PBMCs or a T cell subset sorted from them (not recorded which). The source of this sequence is a man between 18 and 29 years old who had mild COVID-19 (a few samples of this study predate the infection). Cell type and time point are not known. The chain joins TRBV6-5 to TRBJ2-5; no definite D call. The CDR3 DNA follows: TGTGCCAGCGCCCAGGACCAAGAGACCCAGTACTTC. Its translation: CASAQDQETQYF.